This TCR beta chain originates from a study of beta chain features in type 1 diabetes. Study-wide findings and caveats: Possibly, sequencing cDNA over-represented cells that had high TCR expression levels. Shortening of TCRB CDR3s, moderate but significant, appeared in all four CD4+ subsets of Type 1 diabetes patients.

Reverse transcription of all isolated RNA meant that expressed TCRB transcripts were sequenced. The read count averaged around 4 million across naive, central memory and regulatory T cell samples. Repertoires were generated with immunoSEQ multiplex PCR, while TCRdb's copy carries only in-frame clones and drops some. The sample has around 250,000 clones; 11% to 15% are singletons. This clone has more than one count but fewer than ten. Its antigen is not identified. One heparinised blood draw, averaging about 0.11 L, came from each donor. CDR1 and CDR2 from the germline V gene are MNHNS and SASEGT. V lost 7 bases to trimming and J lost 0 bases, with 5 bases between them. This CDR3 region has 12 residues.

Specimen: naive CD4+ T cells from blood. The rearrangement joins TRBV6-1 to TRBJ2-3, with D uncertain. The sequence came from a man aged 25-45 years with type 1 diabetes. The CDR3 loop reads CASTGSTDTQYF. The CDR3, as DNA: TGTGCCAGCACCGGGAGCACAGATACGCAGTATTTT.